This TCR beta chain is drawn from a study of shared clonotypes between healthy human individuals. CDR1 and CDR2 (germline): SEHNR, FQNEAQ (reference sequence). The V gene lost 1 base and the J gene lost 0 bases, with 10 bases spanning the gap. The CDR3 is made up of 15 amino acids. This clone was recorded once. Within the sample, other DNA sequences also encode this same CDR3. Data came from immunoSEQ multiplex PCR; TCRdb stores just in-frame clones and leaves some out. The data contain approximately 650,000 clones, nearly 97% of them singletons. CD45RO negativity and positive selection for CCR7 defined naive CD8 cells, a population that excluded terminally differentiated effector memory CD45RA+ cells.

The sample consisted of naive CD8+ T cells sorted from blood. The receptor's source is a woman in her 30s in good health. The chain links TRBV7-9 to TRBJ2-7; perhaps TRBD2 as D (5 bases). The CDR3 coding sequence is TGTGCCAGCAGCTTAGGAGGGCTAAGCTCCTACGAGCAGTACTTC. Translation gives CASSLGGLSSYEQYF.